The clone carrying this T cell receptor (gamma chain) was detected only a few times. Its antigen is still unknown. TCRdb's entry gives the protein of a much larger clone, which mismatches this DNA's translation at residue 5, likely from a read error; the protein reported here is translated from the DNA. This entry belongs to a study of gammadelta T cells in human blood. Findings of the study overall: Right after birth, innate γδ T cells reportedly expanded polyclonally after microbial exposure.

After removal of 5 bases from V and 7 bases from J, the junction contained 5 bases not matched to a gene. The CDR3 has 15 amino acids. The V gene's germline CDR1 is GITISATS and CDR2 ISYDGTV (reference sequence). TCRdb re-called the RT-PCR reads with CATT. The sample yields fewer than 350 gamma-chain clones, approximately 2% seen once. The chain couples TRGV9 to TRGJP. This receptor was identified in a human donor. The source material was Vgamma9Vdelta2 gamma-delta T cells from infant blood. As DNA, the CDR3 is TGTGCCTTGTGGGGTTTTGAGTTGGGCAAAAAAATCAAGGTATTT. This encodes CALWGFELGKKIKVF.